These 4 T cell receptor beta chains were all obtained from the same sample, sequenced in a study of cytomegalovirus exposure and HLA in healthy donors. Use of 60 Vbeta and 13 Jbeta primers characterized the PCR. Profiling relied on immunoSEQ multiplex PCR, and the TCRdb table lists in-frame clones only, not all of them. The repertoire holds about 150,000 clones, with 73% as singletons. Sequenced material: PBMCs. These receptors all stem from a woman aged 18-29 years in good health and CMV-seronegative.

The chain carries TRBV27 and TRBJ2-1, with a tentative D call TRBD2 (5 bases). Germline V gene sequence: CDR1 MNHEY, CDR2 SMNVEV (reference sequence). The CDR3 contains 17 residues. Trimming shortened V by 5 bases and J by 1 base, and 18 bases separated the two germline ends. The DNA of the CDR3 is TGTGCCAGCAGTCCTCTCCGGAAGGGCGGGTCCTACAATGAGCAGTTCTTC. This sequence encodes CASSPLRKGGSYNEQFF.

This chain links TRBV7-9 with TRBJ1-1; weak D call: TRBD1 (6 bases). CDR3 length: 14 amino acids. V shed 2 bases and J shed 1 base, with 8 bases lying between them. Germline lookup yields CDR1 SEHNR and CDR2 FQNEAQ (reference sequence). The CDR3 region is CASSLQQGNTEAFF. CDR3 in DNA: TGTGCCAGCAGCTTACAACAGGGGAACACTGAAGCTTTCTTT.

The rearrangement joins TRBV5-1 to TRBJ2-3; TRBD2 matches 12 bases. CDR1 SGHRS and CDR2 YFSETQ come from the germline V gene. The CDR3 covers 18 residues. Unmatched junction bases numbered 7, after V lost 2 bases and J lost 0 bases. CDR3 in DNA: TGCGCCAGCAGCTTCAGTCCCGGGACTAGCGGGAGCACAGATACGCAGTATTTT. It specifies CASSFSPGTSGSTDTQYF.

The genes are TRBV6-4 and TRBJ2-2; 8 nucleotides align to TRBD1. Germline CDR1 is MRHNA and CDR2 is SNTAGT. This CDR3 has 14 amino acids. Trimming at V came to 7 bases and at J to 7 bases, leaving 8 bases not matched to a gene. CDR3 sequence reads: CASNRQGLHGELFF. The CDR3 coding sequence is TGTGCCAGCAACCGACAGGGGTTGCACGGGGAGCTGTTTTTT.